The 20 T cell receptor beta chains presented below share a single source sample, sequenced in a study of blood T cell repertoires in COVID-19. Produced via immunoSEQ multiplex PCR; TCRdb's table is partial and in-frame only. The sample carries roughly 80,000 clones, 84% recorded once. Sequenced: peripheral blood. These receptors came from a man aged 50-59 years with acute or convalescent COVID-19.

The V call is TRBV2, the J call TRBJ1-1; TRBD1 matches at 9 bases. CDR3 length equals 15 residues. Looked up from germline, CDR1 is SNHLY and CDR2 is FYNNEI. V gave up 8 bases and J gave up 4 bases; unmatched junction bases: 11. CDR3 sequence: CASSARTGESTEAFF. The CDR3 bases are TGTGCCAGCTCTGCGAGGACAGGGGAATCCACTGAAGCTTTCTTT.

The chain has TRBV7-2 and TRBJ1-6; tentative D call: TRBD1 (6 bases). V was trimmed by 3 bases and J by 7 bases, leaving 13 bases between them. Germline loops: CDR1 SGHTA, CDR2 FQGNSA. The CDR3 is made up of 15 amino acids. CDR3 protein: CASSFGQIQNSPLHF. The CDR3 DNA follows: TGTGCCAGCAGCTTCGGACAGATACAAAATTCACCCCTCCACTTT.

This chain links TRBV5-1 with TRBJ1-2, with D perhaps matching TRBD1 (5 bases). Trimming took off 3 bases at V and 0 bases at J, with 12 bases between the two ends. Germline V gene sequence: CDR1 SGHRS, CDR2 YFSETQ. The CDR3 consists of 15 residues. This chain's CDR3 is CASSSWTSTNYGYTF. The CDR3 nucleotides read TGCGCCAGCAGCTCGTGGACATCGACTAACTATGGCTACACCTTC. The full variable domain, its missing parts supplied by reference TRBV5-1 and TRBJ1-2, is KAGVTQTPRYLIKTRGQQVTLSCSPISGHRSVSWYQQTPGQGLQFLFEYFSETQRNKGNFPGRFSGRQFSNSRSEMNVSTLELGDSALYLCASSSWTSTNYGYTFGSGTRLTVV.

The rearrangement uses TRBV4-3 and TRBJ1-1, with 7 bases fitting TRBD1. The V gene end was trimmed by 1 base and the J gene end by 1 base; junction bases not matched to a gene: 6. This CDR3 region has 16 residues. Germline assignment: CDR1 LGHNA and CDR2 YSLEER. CDR3 DNA: TGCGCCAGCAGCCAAGCCCGGACAGGCCGGAACACTGAAGCTTTCTTT. It yields the protein CASSQARTGRNTEAFF.

This chain joins TRBV6-5 and TRBJ2-7; TRBD1 matches at 8 bases. V lost 6 bases and J lost 5; bases outside the gene matches: 9. Per germline, CDR1 MNHEY and CDR2 SVGAGI. The CDR3 runs 14 residues. The CDR3 nucleotides read TGTGCCAGCAGACCACCGACAGGGGACGACGAGCAGTACTTC. Protein sequence: CASRPPTGDDEQYF.

The chain couples TRBV4-3 to TRBJ1-2; a weak D match, TRBD1 (5 bases). The CDR3 runs to 16 residues. Looked up from germline, CDR1 is LGHNA and CDR2 is YSLEER. Trimming pared 3 bases from V and 0 bases from J, leaving 14 bases between. CDR3: CASSQGLGVSNYGYTF. The CDR3 DNA is TGCGCCAGCAGCCAGGGGTTAGGGGTTTCTAACTATGGCTACACCTTC.

This chain links TRBV3-1 (or the pseudogene TRBV3-2) with TRBJ2-5; TRBD2 matches 8 bases. With 0 bases clipped from V and 4 bases from J, the junction kept 7 bases outside the gene matches. The CDR3 covers 16 residues. Looked up from germline, CDR1 is LGHDT and CDR2 is YNNKEL (reference sequence). This CDR3 is CASSQDQGLVIETQYF. CDR3 nucleotide sequence: TGTGCCAGCAGCCAAGATCAGGGACTAGTAATAGAGACCCAGTACTTC.

The chain couples TRBV5-4 to TRBJ2-6; no firm D call. Looked up from germline, CDR1 is SGHNT and CDR2 is YYREEE (reference sequence). V gave up 0 bases and J gave up 1 base, with 8 bases separating them. CDR3 size: 16 residues. The CDR3 DNA sequence: TGTGCCAGCAGCTTGGAGCTGTATTCTGGGGCCAACGTCCTGACTTTC. Its protein product is CASSLELYSGANVLTF.

The chain couples TRBV27 to TRBJ1-6; weak D call: TRBD1 (6 bases). Germline V gene sequence: CDR1 MNHEY, CDR2 SMNVEV (reference sequence). The CDR3 length is 16 residues. The V end lost 5 bases, the J end lost 4 bases, and 15 bases lay between the germline ends. This chain's CDR3 is CASSPSGGLYNSPLHF. The DNA of the CDR3 is TGTGCCAGCAGTCCTTCGGGGGGGCTATATAATTCACCCCTCCACTTT.

This chain joins TRBV12-5 and TRBJ1-6, with TRBD1 identical over 10 bases. This CDR3 has 15 amino acids. Germline loops: CDR1 LGHNT, CDR2 FRNRAP. The ends lost 7 bases at V and 9 bases at J; junction bases unmatched: 9. The CDR3, as DNA: TGTGCTAGTGTGTTGGGACAGGGGTTTTTTTCACCCCTCCACTTT. Protein product: CASVLGQGFFSPLHF.

The rearrangement uses TRBV7-8 and TRBJ2-7, with D unclear. The CDR3 is made up of 16 amino acids. Looked up from germline, CDR1 is SGHVS and CDR2 is FQNEAQ. V was pared by 1 base and J by 4 bases, with 17 bases between. The CDR3 bases are TGTGCCAGCAGCTTAGAGCACCGGGTTGGAACATACGAGCAGTACTTC. Amino acid sequence: CASSLEHRVGTYEQYF.

This clone was counted a single time. The V gene is TRBV7-9, the J gene TRBJ1-6; 7 positions agree with TRBD1. Unmatched junction bases numbered 5, after V lost 1 base and J lost 8 bases. CDR3 length: 15 amino acids. Looked up from germline, CDR1 is SEHNR and CDR2 is FQNEAQ (reference sequence). CDR3 in amino acids: CASSLGGRGYSPLHF. The CDR3 DNA reads TGTGCCAGCAGCTTAGGAGGCAGGGGGTATTCACCCCTCCACTTT.

This clone was seen only a few times. This chain connects TRBV28 to TRBJ2-1; D may be TRBD1 (6 bases). Germline V lookup: CDR1 MDHEN, CDR2 SYDVKM. The V gene lost 6 bases and the J gene lost 5 bases, with 11 bases spanning the gap. This CDR3 spans 13 amino acids. CDR3 DNA: TGTGCCAGCAGAGGGACATCCGACAATGAGCAGTTCTTC. Amino acids: CASRGTSDNEQFF.

V usage is TRBV4-3 and J usage is TRBJ2-1, with no clear D. CDR1 and CDR2 (germline): LGHNA, YSLEER. The CDR3 consists of 15 residues. The V end was cut by 0 bases, the J end by 5 bases, with 11 bases between. CDR3 residues: CASSQDNRLDNEQFF. The CDR3 DNA is TGCGCCAGCAGCCAAGATAATCGACTTGACAATGAGCAGTTCTTC.

The rearrangement uses TRBV5-8 and TRBJ1-5; 7 bases agree with TRBD1. The ends lost 4 bases at V and 0 bases at J; junction bases unmatched: 13. The germline V gene encodes CDR1 SGHTS and CDR2 YDEGEE. The CDR3 consists of 18 residues. As DNA, the CDR3 is TGTGCCAGCAGCCGAGGGGGCTGGTCCTCAAATAGCAATCAGCCCCAGCATTTT. The encoded protein is CASSRGGWSSNSNQPQHF.

Within the sample, this clone is medium-sized. The chain combines TRBV3-1 (or the pseudogene TRBV3-2) with TRBJ1-2; 9 positions agree with TRBD1. Germline CDR1 is LGHDT and CDR2 is YNNKEL (reference sequence). The CDR3 has 14 amino acids. The ends lost 0 bases at V and 5 bases at J; junction bases unmatched: 1. CDR3 sequence reads: CASSQDGTGYGYTF. The CDR3 nucleotides read TGTGCCAGCAGCCAAGATGGGACAGGGTATGGCTACACCTTC.

The rearrangement links TRBV5-6 to TRBJ2-5; 7 bases agree with TRBD1. CDR1 is SGHDT and CDR2 is YYEEEE in the germline V gene. Losses at the gene ends were 4 bases for V and 5 bases for J; bases not matched to a gene: 8. CDR3 length equals 14 residues. The CDR3 DNA reads TGTGCCAGCAGCACGCCGACAGGGATGGAGACCCAGTACTTC. Translation gives CASSTPTGMETQYF.

The rearrangement uses TRBV24-1 and TRBJ2-3; TRBD2 matches 14 bases. Trimming at V came to 3 bases and at J to 4 bases, leaving 5 bases not matched to a gene. Germline V gene data show CDR1 as KGHDR and CDR2 as SFDVKD. This CDR3 spans 17 amino acids. Here the CDR3 reads CATSDAGLAGEADTQYF. The CDR3 DNA reads as TGTGCCACCAGTGATGCGGGACTAGCGGGAGAAGCAGATACGCAGTATTTT.

The gene calls are TRBV11-2 and TRBJ1-6; D perhaps matches TRBD1 (5 bases). Germline-derived CDR1 and CDR2 are SGHAT and FQNNGV. This CDR3 has 13 amino acids. V was clipped by 1 base and J by 15 bases, with 13 bases between them. In DNA, the CDR3 is TGTGCCAGCAGCTTAGCTCAGGGTATTCGCCTCCACTTT. This gives the protein CASSLAQGIRLHF.

The CDR3 reads CASSQGYGNQPQHF. The CDR3 DNA reads TGCGCCAGCAGCCAAGGGTACGGGAATCAGCCCCAGCATTTT. This sequence joins TRBV4-1 and TRBJ1-5; D remains unclear. Germline CDR1 reads MGHRA; CDR2 reads YSYEKL. CDR3 length equals 14 residues. Trimming removed 1 base at V and 4 bases at J, with 8 bases between.